This T cell receptor (beta chain) was found in a study of cytomegalovirus exposure and HLA in healthy donors. Regarding the study as a whole: In a later analysis, HLA-associated TCR beta chains were more clonally expanded than equally common others. Data from an earlier analysis indicated that most TCR beta V segments were productive either about 87% or about 30% of the time. In a later analysis, parvovirus B19, influenza, CMV and Epstein-Barr virus appeared linked to several top co-occurrence clusters.

PCR was performed using 60 Vbeta and 13 Jbeta primers. The table came from immunoSEQ multiplex PCR; TCRdb's copy has only in-frame clones and leaves some out. The data contain 150,000 to 200,000 clones, 80% to 85% of them seen just once; the ten biggest clones take up 1.5% to 1.7%. Deletions cut 6 bases from V and 4 bases from J, with 12 bases between. This CDR3 is built from 13 residues. The V gene's germline CDR1 is MNHEY and CDR2 SMNVEV (reference sequence). A note on this clone: Antigen: not known.

The sample comprised PBMCs. The chain joins TRBV27 to TRBJ1-2, with D perhaps TRBD1 (5 bases). The clonotype comes from a woman aged 18-29 years in good health and CMV-seronegative. The CDR3 spells CASRGRGIYGYTF. The DNA for the CDR3 is TGTGCCAGCAGGGGACGGGGGATCTATGGCTACACCTTC.